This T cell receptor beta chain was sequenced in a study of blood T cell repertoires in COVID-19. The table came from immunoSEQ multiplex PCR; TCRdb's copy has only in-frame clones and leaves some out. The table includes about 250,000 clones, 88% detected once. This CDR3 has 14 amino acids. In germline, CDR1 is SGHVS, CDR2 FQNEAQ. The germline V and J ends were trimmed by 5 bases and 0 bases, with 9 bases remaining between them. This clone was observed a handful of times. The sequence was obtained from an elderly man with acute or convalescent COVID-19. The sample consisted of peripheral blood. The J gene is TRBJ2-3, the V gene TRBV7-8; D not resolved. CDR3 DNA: TGTGCCAGCAGCCGAGATTCTAGCACAGATACGCAGTATTTT. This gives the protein CASSRDSSTDTQYF.